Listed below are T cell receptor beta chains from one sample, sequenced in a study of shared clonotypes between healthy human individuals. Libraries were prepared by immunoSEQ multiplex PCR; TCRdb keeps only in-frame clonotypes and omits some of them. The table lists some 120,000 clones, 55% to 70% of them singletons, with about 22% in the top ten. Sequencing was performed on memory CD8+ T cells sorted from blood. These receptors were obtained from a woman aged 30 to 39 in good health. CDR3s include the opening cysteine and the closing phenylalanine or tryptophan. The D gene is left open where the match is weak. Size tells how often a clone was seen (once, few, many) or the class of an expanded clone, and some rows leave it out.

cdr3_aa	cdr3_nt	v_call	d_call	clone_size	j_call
CASSQGSYEQYF	TGTGCCAGCAGCCAGGGTTCCTACGAGCAGTACTTC	TRBV9	.	.	TRBJ2-7
CAPHEQYF	TGTGCCCCTCACGAGCAGTACTTC	TRBV10-3	.	.	TRBJ2-7
CASSLGTDTQYF	TGTGCCAGCAGCCTGGGCACAGATACGCAGTATTTT	TRBV28	.	.	TRBJ2-3
CASSLAVGVESGYTF	TGTGCCAGCAGTTTAGCGGTGGGTGTGGAATCTGGCTACACCTTC	TRBV27	.	.	TRBJ1-2
CASSGPGTGNTGELFF	TGCGCCAGCAGCGGCCCCGGGACAGGGAACACCGGGGAGCTGTTTTTT	TRBV5-1	TRBD1	.	TRBJ2-2
CASSLYPGEQPQHF	TGTGCCAGCAGCTTATACCCTGGGGAACAGCCCCAGCATTTT	TRBV5-8	.	.	TRBJ1-5
CASSGPDRAQETQYF	TGTGCCAGCAGTGGGCCGGACAGGGCCCAAGAGACCCAGTACTTC	TRBV25-1	TRBD1	.	TRBJ2-5
CASSPLLAGVQYEQYF	TGCGCCAGCAGCCCACTTCTAGCGGGAGTGCAGTACGAGCAGTACTTC	TRBV4-1	TRBD2	.	TRBJ2-7
CASSLGNEEYF	TGTGCCAGCAGCTTAGGGAATGAGGAGTACTTC	TRBV7-9	.	.	TRBJ2-7
CASSLGGGSVYNEQFF	TGTGCCAGCAGCTTAGGTGGGGGGAGCGTCTACAATGAGCAGTTCTTC	TRBV11-2	.	.	TRBJ2-1
CASSVGGGSDEQFF	TGTGCCAGCAGCGTCGGCGGGGGATCAGATGAGCAGTTCTTC	TRBV9	TRBD2	many	TRBJ2-1
CASRRGGGHTQYF	TGTGCCAGCAGAAGGGGAGGAGGTCATACGCAGTATTTT	TRBV6-5	.	.	TRBJ2-3
CASSRPSTDTQYF	TGTGCCAGCTCACGCCCTAGCACAGATACGCAGTATTTT	TRBV18	.	.	TRBJ2-3
CASSLTGQNTGELFF	TGTGCCAGCAGCTTGACAGGACAGAACACCGGGGAGCTGTTTTTT	TRBV5-4	.	.	TRBJ2-2
CASSFPNRAGTEAFF	TGTGCCAGCAGCTTTCCTAACAGGGCAGGCACTGAAGCTTTCTTT	TRBV7-9	.	.	TRBJ1-1
CASSLGDSNQPQHF	TGTGCCAGCTCGCTGGGGGATAGCAATCAGCCCCAGCATTTT	TRBV2	.	once	TRBJ1-5
CASSLTPPWGQVANEQYF	TGTGCCAGCAGCTTAACCCCCCCGTGGGGACAGGTCGCCAACGAGCAGTACTTC	TRBV7-6	TRBD1	few	TRBJ2-7
CASSPGLAGYEQYF	TGTGCCAGCAGCCCGGGACTAGCGGGCTACGAGCAGTACTTC	TRBV11-2	TRBD2	.	TRBJ2-7
CASRPRLHHNQPQHF	TGTGCCAGCAGACCCAGGCTCCACCACAATCAGCCCCAGCATTTT	TRBV27	.	.	TRBJ1-5
CATERRGVGGYTF	TGTGCCACCGAACGTAGGGGGGTAGGTGGCTACACCTTC	TRBV6-1	.	medium-sized	TRBJ1-2
CASSKGGSNQPQHF	TGTGCCAGCAGTAAGGGGGGAAGCAATCAGCCCCAGCATTTT	TRBV13	.	.	TRBJ1-5
CASSQFIGYEQYF	TGTGCCAGCAGCCAATTCATCGGATACGAGCAGTACTTC	TRBV14	.	.	TRBJ2-7
CASRNPSGGGNEQFF	TGTGCCAGTAGAAACCCTAGCGGGGGGGGCAATGAGCAGTTCTTC	TRBV19	TRBD2	.	TRBJ2-1
CATSRDFSPFSGTYNEQFF	TGTGCCACCAGCAGAGATTTTTCCCCCTTCAGCGGGACTTACAATGAGCAGTTCTTC	TRBV15	TRBD2	.	TRBJ2-1
CASSLGQGDTEAFF	TGTGCCAGCAGCTTAGGACAGGGGGACACTGAAGCTTTCTTT	TRBV11-2	TRBD1	.	TRBJ1-1
CASSLWPYSYNEQFF	TGTGCCAGCAGTCTTTGGCCATACTCCTACAATGAGCAGTTCTTC	TRBV6-5	.	.	TRBJ2-1
CASRPSGRASDTQYF	TGTGCCAGCAGACCTAGCGGGAGGGCCTCCGATACGCAGTATTTT	TRBV6-6	TRBD2	many	TRBJ2-3
CASSLKTGGPGEQYF	TGCGCCAGCAGCTTAAAAACGGGAGGGCCGGGGGAGCAGTACTTC	TRBV5-1	TRBD2	.	TRBJ2-7
CASSLQGYEQYF	TGTGCCAGCAGCCTGCAAGGTTACGAGCAGTACTTC	TRBV14	.	.	TRBJ2-7
CASRWTNGPYEQYF	TGTGCCAGTAGATGGACTAACGGCCCCTACGAGCAGTACTTC	TRBV19	.	.	TRBJ2-7
CASSLVPEQETQYF	TGTGCCAGCAGCTTAGTACCTGAACAAGAGACCCAGTACTTC	TRBV11-3	.	.	TRBJ2-5
CASSKGRPDPYNEQFF	TGTGCCAGCAGCAAAGGTCGCCCGGACCCCTACAATGAGCAGTTCTTC	TRBV21-1	.	.	TRBJ2-1
CASSQEEGFTSGNTIYF	TGTGCCAGCAGCCAAGAGGAGGGATTCACCTCTGGAAACACCATATATTTT	TRBV4-2	.	.	TRBJ1-3
CASSEFLTGTGREQYF	TGTGCCAGCAGTGAATTCCTTACCGGGACAGGGCGCGAGCAGTACTTC	TRBV2	TRBD1	.	TRBJ2-7
CASKGTSGTYEQYF	TGTGCCAGCAAAGGGACTAGCGGGACGTACGAGCAGTACTTC	TRBV2	TRBD2	many	TRBJ2-7
CASRAGAGGYEQYF	TGTGCCAGCAGAGCTGGGGCCGGTGGATACGAGCAGTACTTC	TRBV27	.	.	TRBJ2-7
CASSPGTVLEAFF	TGTGCCAGCAGTCCGGGGACAGTCCTTGAAGCTTTCTTT	TRBV6-6	TRBD1	.	TRBJ1-1
CASMSVGDGEQYF	TGTGCCAGCATGTCCGTGGGGGACGGCGAGCAGTACTTC	TRBV2	.	.	TRBJ2-7
CASSEEEGGTYEQYF	TGTGCCAGCAGTGAAGAGGAGGGCGGAACCTACGAGCAGTACTTC	TRBV6-1	.	many	TRBJ2-7
CASSALYPSSYNEQFF	TGTGCCAGCAGTGCGTTGTATCCGAGCTCCTACAATGAGCAGTTCTTC	TRBV25-1	.	.	TRBJ2-1
CASSLWGVERETQYF	TGTGCCAGTAGTCTCTGGGGAGTGGAACGAGAGACCCAGTACTTC	TRBV19	.	.	TRBJ2-5
CSVSGVGDTQYF	TGCAGCGTTTCGGGGGTCGGCGATACGCAGTATTTT	TRBV29-1	.	.	TRBJ2-3
CATSRGGQGREKLFF	TGTGCCACCAGCAGGGGAGGACAGGGAAGGGAAAAACTGTTTTTT	TRBV15	TRBD1	many	TRBJ1-4
CASSLRGGYNEQFF	TGTGCCAGCAGTCTAAGGGGAGGATACAATGAGCAGTTCTTC	TRBV27	.	.	TRBJ2-1
CASSISSGRPPYEQYF	TGTGCCAGCAGTATCTCAAGCGGGAGACCCCCCTACGAGCAGTACTTC	TRBV28	TRBD2	.	TRBJ2-7
CASSPPLTGTVDSPLHF	TGTGCCAGCAGTCCCCCCTTGACAGGGACTGTTGATTCACCCCTCCACTTT	TRBV28	TRBD1	.	TRBJ1-6